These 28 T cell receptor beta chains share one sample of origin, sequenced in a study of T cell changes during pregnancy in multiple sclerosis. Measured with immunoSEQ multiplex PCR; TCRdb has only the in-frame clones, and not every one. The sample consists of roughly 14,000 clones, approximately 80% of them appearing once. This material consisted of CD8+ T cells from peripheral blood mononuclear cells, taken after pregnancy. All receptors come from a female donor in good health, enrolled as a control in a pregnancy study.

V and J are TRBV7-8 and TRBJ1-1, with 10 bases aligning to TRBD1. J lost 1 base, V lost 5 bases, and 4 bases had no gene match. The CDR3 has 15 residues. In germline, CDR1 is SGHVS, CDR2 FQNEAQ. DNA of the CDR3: TGTGCCAGCAGCAACCGGGACAGGGGGAACACTGAAGCTTTCTTT. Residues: CASSNRDRGNTEAFF.

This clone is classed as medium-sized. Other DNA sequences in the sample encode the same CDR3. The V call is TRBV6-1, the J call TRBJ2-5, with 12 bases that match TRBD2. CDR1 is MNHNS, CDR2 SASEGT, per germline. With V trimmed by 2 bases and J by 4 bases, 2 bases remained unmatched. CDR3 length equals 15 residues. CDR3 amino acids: CASSELAGGPETQYF. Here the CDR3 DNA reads TGTGCCAGCAGTGAACTAGCGGGAGGGCCAGAGACCCAGTACTTC.

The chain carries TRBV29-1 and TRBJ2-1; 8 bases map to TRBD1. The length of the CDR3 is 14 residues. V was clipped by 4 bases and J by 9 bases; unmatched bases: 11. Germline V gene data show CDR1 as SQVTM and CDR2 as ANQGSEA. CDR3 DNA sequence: TGCAGCGTTGGAAGAGGACAGGGCTCCAGTGAGCAGTTCTTC. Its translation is CSVGRGQGSSEQFF.

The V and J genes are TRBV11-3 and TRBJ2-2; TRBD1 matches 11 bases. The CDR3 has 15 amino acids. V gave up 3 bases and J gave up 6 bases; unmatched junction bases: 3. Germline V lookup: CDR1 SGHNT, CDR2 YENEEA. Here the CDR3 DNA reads TGTGCCAGCAGCTTCCCGGGACAGGGGGCCGGGGAGCTGTTTTTT. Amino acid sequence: CASSFPGQGAGELFF.

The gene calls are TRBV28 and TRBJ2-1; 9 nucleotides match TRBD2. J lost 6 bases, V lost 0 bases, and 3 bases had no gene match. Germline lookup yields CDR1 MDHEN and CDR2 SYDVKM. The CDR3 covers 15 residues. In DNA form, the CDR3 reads TGTGCCAGCAGTTTATGGAGTAGCGGGGGCAATGAGCAGTTCTTC. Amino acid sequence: CASSLWSSGGNEQFF.

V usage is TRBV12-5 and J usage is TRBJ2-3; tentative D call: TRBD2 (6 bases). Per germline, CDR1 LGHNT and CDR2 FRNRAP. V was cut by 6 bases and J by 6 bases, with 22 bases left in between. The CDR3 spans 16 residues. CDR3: CASGPLLRAGLDTQYF. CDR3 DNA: TGTGCTAGTGGCCCCCTGTTACGAGCGGGTTTGGATACGCAGTATTTT.

The CDR3: CASSQDSGAGEKLFF. The CDR3 coding sequence is TGTGCCAGCAGCCAAGATAGCGGCGCAGGGGAAAAACTGTTTTTT. This chain joins TRBV4-2 and TRBJ1-4, with D perhaps TRBD1 (5 bases). The CDR3 length is 15 residues. Germline V gene lookup returns CDR1 LGHNA and CDR2 YNFKEQ. With 0 bases removed from V and 8 bases from J, the gap between germline ends came to 13 bases.

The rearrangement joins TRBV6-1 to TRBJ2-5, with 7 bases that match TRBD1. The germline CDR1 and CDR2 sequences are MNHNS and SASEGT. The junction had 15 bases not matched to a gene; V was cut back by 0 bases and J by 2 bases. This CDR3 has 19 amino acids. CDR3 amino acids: CASSEALVDRVFSQETQYF. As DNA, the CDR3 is TGTGCCAGCAGTGAAGCGCTGGTTGACAGGGTCTTTTCTCAAGAGACCCAGTACTTC.

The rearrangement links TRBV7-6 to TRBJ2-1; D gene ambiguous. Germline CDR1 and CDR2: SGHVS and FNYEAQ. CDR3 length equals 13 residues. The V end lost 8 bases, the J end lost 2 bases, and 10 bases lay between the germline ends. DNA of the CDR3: TGTGCCAGCGCGGAAAGCACCTACAATGAGCAGTTCTTC. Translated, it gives CASAESTYNEQFF.

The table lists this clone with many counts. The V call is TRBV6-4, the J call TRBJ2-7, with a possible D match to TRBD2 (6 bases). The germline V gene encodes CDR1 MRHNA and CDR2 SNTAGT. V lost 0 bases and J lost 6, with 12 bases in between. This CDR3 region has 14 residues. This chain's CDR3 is CASSDSPTGGEQYF. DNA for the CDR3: TGTGCCAGCAGTGACTCCCCGACCGGGGGCGAGCAGTACTTC.

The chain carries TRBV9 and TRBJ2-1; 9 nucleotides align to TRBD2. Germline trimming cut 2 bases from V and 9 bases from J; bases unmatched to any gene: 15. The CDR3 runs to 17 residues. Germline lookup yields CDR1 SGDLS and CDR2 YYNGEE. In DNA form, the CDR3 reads TGTGCCAGCAGCGTCGGGTCGAACGGCGGGGGGGCCCGTGAGCAGTTCTTC. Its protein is CASSVGSNGGGAREQFF.

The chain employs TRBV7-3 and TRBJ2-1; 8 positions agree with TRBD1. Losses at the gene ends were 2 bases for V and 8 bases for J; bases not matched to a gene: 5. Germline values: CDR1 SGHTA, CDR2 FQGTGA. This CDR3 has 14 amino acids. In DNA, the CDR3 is TGTGCCAGCAGCTTAGGACAGGGAGGAGATGAGCAGTTCTTC. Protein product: CASSLGQGGDEQFF.

As DNA, the CDR3 is TGCGCCAGCAGCCAAGTGGCCACTGAAGCTTTCTTT. Residues: CASSQVATEAFF. The chain links TRBV4-1 to TRBJ1-1; D uncertain. Germline V gives CDR1 MGHRA, CDR2 YSYEKL. The CDR3 runs 12 residues. V lost 1 base and J lost 4, with 4 bases in between.

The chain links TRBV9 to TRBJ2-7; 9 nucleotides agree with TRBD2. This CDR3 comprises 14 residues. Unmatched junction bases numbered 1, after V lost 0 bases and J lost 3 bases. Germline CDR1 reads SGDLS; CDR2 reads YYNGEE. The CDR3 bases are TGTGCCAGCAGCGTAGCTAGCGGGAACTACGAGCAGTACTTC. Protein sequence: CASSVASGNYEQYF.

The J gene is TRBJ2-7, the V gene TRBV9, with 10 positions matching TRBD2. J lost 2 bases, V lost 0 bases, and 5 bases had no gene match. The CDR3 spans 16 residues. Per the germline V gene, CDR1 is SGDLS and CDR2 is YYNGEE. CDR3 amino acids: CASSVEERGGTYEQYF. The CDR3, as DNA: TGTGCCAGCAGCGTAGAGGAGCGGGGGGGGACCTACGAGCAGTACTTC.

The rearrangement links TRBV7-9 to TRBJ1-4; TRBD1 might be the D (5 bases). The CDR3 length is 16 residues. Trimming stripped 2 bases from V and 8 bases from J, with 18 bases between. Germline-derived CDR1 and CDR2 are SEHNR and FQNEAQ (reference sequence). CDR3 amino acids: CASSLRQGPTEEKLFF. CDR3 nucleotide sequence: TGTGCCAGCAGCTTAAGGCAGGGTCCCACTGAGGAAAAACTGTTTTTT.

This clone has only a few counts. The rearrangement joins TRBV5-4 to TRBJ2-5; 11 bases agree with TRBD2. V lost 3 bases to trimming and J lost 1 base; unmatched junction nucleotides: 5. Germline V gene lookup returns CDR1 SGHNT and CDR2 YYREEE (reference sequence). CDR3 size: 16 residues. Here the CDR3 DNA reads TGTGCCAGCAGCTCCGGGACTAGCGGATTCCAAGAGACCCAGTACTTC. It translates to CASSSGTSGFQETQYF.

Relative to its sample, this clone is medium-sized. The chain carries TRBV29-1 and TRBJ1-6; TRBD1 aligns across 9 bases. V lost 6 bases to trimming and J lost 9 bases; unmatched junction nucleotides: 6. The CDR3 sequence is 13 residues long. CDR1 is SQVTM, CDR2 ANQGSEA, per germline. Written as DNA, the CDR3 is TGCAGCGTACGGACAGGGGAAGGTTCACCCCTCCACTTT. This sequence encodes CSVRTGEGSPLHF.

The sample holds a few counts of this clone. Here the CDR3 reads CASSDPGGRGTDTQYF. In DNA form, the CDR3 reads TGTGCCAGCAGTGACCCGGGGGGTAGAGGCACAGATACGCAGTATTTT. The chain uses TRBV6-1 and TRBJ2-3; 7 bases are shared with TRBD2. Germline values: CDR1 MNHNS, CDR2 SASEGT. The CDR3 length is 16 residues. Unmatched junction bases numbered 7, after V lost 3 bases and J lost 1 base.

The CDR3 reads CASSKVGTTFGQYF. CDR3 coding DNA: TGTGCCAGCAGCAAAGTTGGGACTACCTTTGGGCAGTACTTC. The chain recombines TRBV21-1 with TRBJ2-7; the table's D call, TRBD2, has no DNA check behind it. TRBV21-1 is given as a pseudogene. The CDR3 has 14 amino acids.

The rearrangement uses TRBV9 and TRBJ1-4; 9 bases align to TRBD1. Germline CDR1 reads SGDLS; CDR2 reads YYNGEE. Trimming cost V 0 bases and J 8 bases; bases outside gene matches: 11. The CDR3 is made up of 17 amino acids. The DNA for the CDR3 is TGTGCCAGCAGCGTAGGAAACCCTACAGGGGGCGGAGAAAAACTGTTTTTT. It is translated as CASSVGNPTGGGEKLFF.

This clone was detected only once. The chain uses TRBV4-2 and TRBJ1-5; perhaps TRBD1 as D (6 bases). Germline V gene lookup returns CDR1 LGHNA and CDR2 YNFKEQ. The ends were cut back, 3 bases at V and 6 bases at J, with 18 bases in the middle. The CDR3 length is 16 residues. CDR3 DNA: TGTGCCAGCAGCCACGCCGTAACACAGGGCGGTCAGCCCCAGCATTTT. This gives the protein CASSHAVTQGGQPQHF.

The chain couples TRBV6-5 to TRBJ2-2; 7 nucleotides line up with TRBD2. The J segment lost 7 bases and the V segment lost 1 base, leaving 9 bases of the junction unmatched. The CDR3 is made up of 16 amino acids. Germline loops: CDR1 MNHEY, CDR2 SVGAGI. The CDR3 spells CASSYLGGSVIGELFF. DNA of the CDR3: TGTGCCAGCAGTTACTTGGGAGGGTCTGTGATCGGGGAGCTGTTTTTT.

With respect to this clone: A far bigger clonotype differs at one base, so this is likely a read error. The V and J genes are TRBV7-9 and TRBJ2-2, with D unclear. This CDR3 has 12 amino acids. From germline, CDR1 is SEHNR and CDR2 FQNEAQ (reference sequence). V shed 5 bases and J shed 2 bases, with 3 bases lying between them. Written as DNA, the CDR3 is TGTGCCAGCAGCCTTAACACCGGGGAGCTGTTTTTT. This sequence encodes CASSLNTGELFF. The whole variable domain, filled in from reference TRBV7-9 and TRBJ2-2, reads DTGVSQNPRHKITKRGQNVTFRCDPISEHNRLYWYRQTLGQGPEFLTYFQNEAQLEKSRLLSDRFSAERPKGSFSTLEIQRTEQGDSAMYLCASSLNTGELFFGEGSRLTVL.

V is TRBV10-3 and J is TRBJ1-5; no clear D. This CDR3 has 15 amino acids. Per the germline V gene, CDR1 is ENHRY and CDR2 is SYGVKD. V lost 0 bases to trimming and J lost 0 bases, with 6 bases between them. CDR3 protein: CAISESADSNQPQHF. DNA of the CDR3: TGTGCCATCAGTGAGTCGGCCGATAGCAATCAGCCCCAGCATTTT.

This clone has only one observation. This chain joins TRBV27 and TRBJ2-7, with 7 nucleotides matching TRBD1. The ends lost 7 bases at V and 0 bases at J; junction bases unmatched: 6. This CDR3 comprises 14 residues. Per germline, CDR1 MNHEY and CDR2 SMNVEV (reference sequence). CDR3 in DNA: TGTGCCAGCACCTGGGACAGTAACTCCTACGAGCAGTACTTC. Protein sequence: CASTWDSNSYEQYF.

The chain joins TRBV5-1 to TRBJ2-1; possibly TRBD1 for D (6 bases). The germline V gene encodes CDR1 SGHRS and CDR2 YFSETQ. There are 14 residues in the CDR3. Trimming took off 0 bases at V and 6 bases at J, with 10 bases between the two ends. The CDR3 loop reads CASSLGWGPNEQFF. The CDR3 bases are TGCGCCAGCAGCTTGGGGTGGGGGCCCAATGAGCAGTTCTTC.

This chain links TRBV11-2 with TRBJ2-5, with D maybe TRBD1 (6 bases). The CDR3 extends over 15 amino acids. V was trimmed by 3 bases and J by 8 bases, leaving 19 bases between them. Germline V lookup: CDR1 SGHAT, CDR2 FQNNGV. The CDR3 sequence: CASSFQDSLLRTQYF. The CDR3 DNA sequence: TGTGCCAGCAGCTTTCAGGACAGCCTCCTTCGTACCCAGTACTTC.